This T cell receptor beta chain came from a study of blood T cell repertoires in COVID-19. Whole-study context: COVID-19 samples collected from the United States, Italy and Spain covered acute and convalescent phases.

Followed over time, Seattle patients had been enrolled while infection was active. Source study methods: Reference gene primer amplification gave nucleated cell count estimates. Using immunoSEQ multiplex PCR, the repertoire was profiled, and TCRdb retains in-frame clones only, with some absent. V and J calls and clone size come straight from that table; D and trimming were deduced from the DNA. The data show 85,000 to 95,000 clones, 89% seen once. CDR3 length: 15 amino acids. V was cut by 6 bases and J by 3 bases, with 18 bases left in between. The germline V gene encodes CDR1 SGHNT and CDR2 YYREEE (reference sequence).

Sequenced sample: peripheral blood. The TCR sequence derives from a man aged 55 to 70 with COVID-19, enrolled during active disease. The chain recombines TRBV5-4 with TRBJ1-1, with D possibly being TRBD1 (6 bases). DNA for the CDR3: TGTGCCAGCACCCTAGGGGGGGGCCGGGACACTGAAGCTTTCTTT. Translated: CASTLGGGRDTEAFF.